This T cell receptor beta chain appears in the sequencing data of a study of blood T cell repertoires in COVID-19. Study-wide context: From the United States, Italy and Spain came samples of acute and convalescent COVID-19.

Germline values: CDR1 SQVTM, CDR2 ANQGSEA. The CDR3 extends over 13 amino acids. V lost 7 bases and J lost 3, with 14 bases in between. Clones were read by immunoSEQ multiplex PCR, and TCRdb kept only the in-frame ones, dropping some. The sample consists of 650,000 to 800,000 clones, about 87% of them appearing once. The clonotype originates from a young woman with acute or convalescent COVID-19. The chain links TRBV29-1 to TRBJ2-3, with a possible D match to TRBD2 (6 bases). The sample consisted of peripheral blood. The CDR3 DNA reads as TGCAGCGGGGTTGGTAGCGGTACAGATACGCAGTATTTT. Protein sequence: CSGVGSGTDTQYF.